This is a list of T cell receptor beta chains from one sample in a study of OX40 agonist ivuxolimab in advanced cancers. Here immunoSEQ multiplex PCR was the method, and the copy in TCRdb shows in-frame clones only, minus some. Of 6,000 to 8,000 clones in the sample, approximately 80% were seen once. The specimen comprised CD4+ or CD8+ T cells sorted from blood, sampled in a trial of the OX40 agonist ivuxolimab. The receptors come from an adult with an advanced solid tumor such as melanoma, head and neck, liver or kidney cancer. CDR3s include the opening cysteine and the closing phenylalanine or tryptophan. The D gene is left open where the match is weak. Size values are once, few and many counts, or a class for expanded clones, and some rows have none.

d_call: NA; clone_size: NA; j_call: TRBJ2-1; v_call: TRBV9; cdr3_nt: TGTGCCAGCAGCGTAGTTTCTAGCAACTACAATGAGCAGTTCTTC; cdr3_aa: CASSVVSSNYNEQFF
d_call: NA; clone_size: NA; j_call: TRBJ2-1; v_call: TRBV7-9; cdr3_nt: TGTGCCAGCAGCCTCGGGGCGCTACCCTACAATGAGCAGTTCTTC; cdr3_aa: CASSLGALPYNEQFF
d_call: TRBD1; clone_size: NA; j_call: TRBJ2-3; v_call: TRBV11-3; cdr3_nt: TGTGCCAGCAGCTTAGCTGGCCAGGGGGCAGATACGCAGTATTTT; cdr3_aa: CASSLAGQGADTQYF
d_call: NA; clone_size: NA; j_call: TRBJ1-2; v_call: TRBV5-1; cdr3_nt: TGCGCCAGCCGGGCTGGGTACGATGGCTACACCTTC; cdr3_aa: CASRAGYDGYTF
d_call: NA; clone_size: NA; j_call: TRBJ2-7; v_call: TRBV6-6; cdr3_nt: TGTGCCAGCAGCAACCAAGCGTACGAGCAGTACTTC; cdr3_aa: CASSNQAYEQYF
d_call: TRBD1; clone_size: NA; j_call: TRBJ1-5; v_call: TRBV6-1; cdr3_nt: TGTGCCAGCAGCCTACAGGGGGCGAGGAATCAGCCCCAGCATTTT; cdr3_aa: CASSLQGARNQPQHF
d_call: NA; clone_size: few; j_call: TRBJ2-7; v_call: TRBV5-8; cdr3_nt: TGTGCCAGCAGCTTGGTGTTTCCCGGGACGGACTACGAGCAGTACTTC; cdr3_aa: CASSLVFPGTDYEQYF
d_call: TRBD1; clone_size: NA; j_call: TRBJ1-6; v_call: TRBV27; cdr3_nt: TGTGCCAGCGGCCGATCGACAGGGGGCTCACCCCTCCACTTT; cdr3_aa: CASGRSTGGSPLHF
d_call: NA; clone_size: NA; j_call: TRBJ2-7; v_call: TRBV20-1; cdr3_nt: TGCAGTGCCCTAGACTACGAGCAGTACTTC; cdr3_aa: CSALDYEQYF
d_call: NA; clone_size: few; j_call: TRBJ1-1; v_call: TRBV29-1; cdr3_nt: TGCAGCGTTTCCCCCCCCCGGACAGCGCTCAACACTGAAGCTTTCTTT; cdr3_aa: CSVSPPRTALNTEAFF
d_call: NA; clone_size: NA; j_call: TRBJ2-1; v_call: TRBV15; cdr3_nt: TGTGCCACCAGCAGAGAAGGTAGCTCCTACAATGAGCAGTTCTTC; cdr3_aa: CATSREGSSYNEQFF
d_call: NA; clone_size: NA; j_call: TRBJ1-4; v_call: TRBV29-1; cdr3_nt: TGCAGCGCAGACAAGGGAAATGAAAAACTGTTTTTT; cdr3_aa: CSADKGNEKLFF
d_call: NA; clone_size: NA; j_call: TRBJ1-2; v_call: TRBV7-2; cdr3_nt: TGTGCCAGCAGCTCACTTTACCCTGGCTATGGCTACACCTTC; cdr3_aa: CASSSLYPGYGYTF
d_call: TRBD1; clone_size: NA; j_call: TRBJ1-1; v_call: TRBV5-4; cdr3_nt: TGTGCCAGCGCTAAGACAGGGGATATTGAAGCTTTCTTT; cdr3_aa: CASAKTGDIEAFF
d_call: NA; clone_size: NA; j_call: TRBJ2-2; v_call: TRBV7-6; cdr3_nt: TGTGCCAGCAGCTTAGAATACGGAGCGGGCACCGGGGAGCTGTTTTTT; cdr3_aa: CASSLEYGAGTGELFF
d_call: NA; clone_size: once; j_call: TRBJ1-4; v_call: TRBV5-5; cdr3_nt: TGTGCCAGCAGCCATTCTGACAGGCCCTTCCAGCTAACCTTT; cdr3_aa: CASSHSDRPFQLTF
d_call: NA; clone_size: NA; j_call: TRBJ1-2; v_call: TRBV2; cdr3_nt: TGTGCCAGCAAACTGCCCCTAAGTGATGGCTACACCTTC; cdr3_aa: CASKLPLSDGYTF
d_call: NA; clone_size: large; j_call: TRBJ2-1; v_call: TRBV4-1; cdr3_nt: TGCGCCAGCAGCCAAGATATCGTCCTCGACAGTTTATACAATGAGCAGTTCTTC; cdr3_aa: CASSQDIVLDSLYNEQFF
d_call: NA; clone_size: once; j_call: TRBJ2-2; v_call: TRBV4-2; cdr3_nt: TGTGCCAGCAGCCAAGCGACCTGGAGGACCGGGGAGCTGTTTTTT; cdr3_aa: CASSQATWRTGELFF
d_call: TRBD2; clone_size: NA; j_call: TRBJ2-4; v_call: TRBV28; cdr3_nt: TGTGCCAGCAGTTCCTGGACTAGCGGGAGTTCCAAAAACATTCAGTACTTC; cdr3_aa: CASSSWTSGSSKNIQYF
d_call: TRBD2; clone_size: NA; j_call: TRBJ2-2; v_call: TRBV7-9; cdr3_nt: TGTGCCAGCAGCTTAGAGGCTAGCGGGAGGTATCCCTCCACCGGGGAGCTGTTTTTT; cdr3_aa: CASSLEASGRYPSTGELFF
d_call: NA; clone_size: once; j_call: TRBJ2-7; v_call: TRBV7-9; cdr3_nt: TGTGCCATCCTGAGAAACTACGAGCAGTACTTC; cdr3_aa: CAILRNYEQYF
d_call: NA; clone_size: NA; j_call: TRBJ2-1; v_call: TRBV2; cdr3_nt: TGTGCCAGTCTACAGGGTAGCTCCTACAATGAGCAGTTCTTC; cdr3_aa: CASLQGSSYNEQFF
d_call: TRBD1; clone_size: few; j_call: TRBJ1-1; v_call: TRBV7-2; cdr3_nt: TGTGCCAGCAGCTTAGTTTGGGCCAGGGGGGAAACTGAAGCTTTCTTT; cdr3_aa: CASSLVWARGETEAFF
d_call: NA; clone_size: once; j_call: TRBJ2-1; v_call: TRBV7-3; cdr3_nt: TGTGCCAGCAGCTTAAATCGCGGGTCCGATGAGCAGTTCTTC; cdr3_aa: CASSLNRGSDEQFF
d_call: TRBD1; clone_size: NA; j_call: TRBJ2-1; v_call: TRBV9; cdr3_nt: TGTGCCAGCAGCCAGGACTCCGGGACAGGGGAGTTCTTC; cdr3_aa: CASSQDSGTGEFF
d_call: TRBD2; clone_size: NA; j_call: TRBJ2-3; v_call: TRBV6-4; cdr3_nt: TGTGCCAGCAGTGACGGGGCGGGAGGCACAGATACGCAGTATTTT; cdr3_aa: CASSDGAGGTDTQYF
d_call: TRBD1; clone_size: once; j_call: TRBJ2-2; v_call: TRBV28; cdr3_nt: TGTGCCAGCTTACGACAGGGGGCGACCCCCTACACCGGGGAGCTGTTTTTT; cdr3_aa: CASLRQGATPYTGELFF
d_call: TRBD2; clone_size: NA; j_call: TRBJ2-5; v_call: TRBV6-5; cdr3_nt: TGTGCCAGCAGTTACGATTTCACTAGCGCCGGGACCCAGTACTTC; cdr3_aa: CASSYDFTSAGTQYF
d_call: TRBD2; clone_size: few; j_call: TRBJ2-1; v_call: TRBV30; cdr3_nt: TGTGCCTGGATGGAATCGGGACTAGTTTTCTTC; cdr3_aa: CAWMESGLVFF
d_call: NA; clone_size: NA; j_call: TRBJ2-1; v_call: TRBV5-4; cdr3_nt: TGTGCCAGCGGAGCTCGTCAGGGAAGGAACAATGAGCAGTTCTTC; cdr3_aa: CASGARQGRNNEQFF
d_call: TRBD1; clone_size: NA; j_call: TRBJ2-1; v_call: TRBV11-2; cdr3_nt: TGTGCCAGCAGCTCGTGGGTCGGGACAGGGAATGAGCAGTTCTTC; cdr3_aa: CASSSWVGTGNEQFF
d_call: TRBD1; clone_size: once; j_call: TRBJ1-1; v_call: TRBV9; cdr3_nt: TGTGCCAGCAGCGATGCAATACAGGGGGCCGGAACTGAAGCTTTCTTT; cdr3_aa: CASSDAIQGAGTEAFF
d_call: NA; clone_size: once; j_call: TRBJ1-5; v_call: TRBV7-4; cdr3_nt: TGTGCCAGCAGCGCCTTACGGGGCCGGCCCCAGCATTTT; cdr3_aa: CASSALRGRPQHF
d_call: TRBD1; clone_size: NA; j_call: TRBJ1-2; v_call: TRBV27; cdr3_nt: TGTGCCAGCAGTCCCCACAGGGGGCTGGGCTATGGCTACACCTTC; cdr3_aa: CASSPHRGLGYGYTF
d_call: NA; clone_size: once; j_call: TRBJ1-1; v_call: TRBV2; cdr3_nt: TGTGCCAGCAGTTACACAGAACAAGGGGAAGCTTTCTTT; cdr3_aa: CASSYTEQGEAFF
d_call: TRBD2; clone_size: NA; j_call: TRBJ2-5; v_call: TRBV5-6; cdr3_nt: TGTGCCAGCAGCTTGGCCCTAGCGGGAGCTATGCGAGAGACCCAGTACTTC; cdr3_aa: CASSLALAGAMRETQYF